These 7 T cell receptor beta chains originate from one sample sequenced in a study of shared clonotypes between healthy human individuals. Using immunoSEQ multiplex PCR, the repertoire was profiled, and TCRdb retains in-frame clones only, with some absent. The sample contains about 520,000 clones, roughly 95% of which appear only once. Input material: naive CD4+ T cells sorted from blood. Regarding subset: CD45RA+ positively selected. These receptors all stem from a woman aged 25 to 45 in good health.

This clone was counted a single time. DNA for the CDR3: TGTGCCAGCTCACCACTCTCGACTAGCGGGAGGGCTGGGAGGAGCAATGAGCAGTTCTTC. This encodes CASSPLSTSGRAGRSNEQFF. The V call is TRBV18, the J call TRBJ2-1, with 14 bases aligning to TRBD2. The CDR3 runs 20 residues. Trimming cost V 1 base and J 6 bases; bases outside gene matches: 14. Looked up from germline, CDR1 is KGHSH and CDR2 is LQKENI.

The rearrangement joins TRBV7-9 to TRBJ2-7; no clear D gene. Germline CDR1 reads SEHNR; CDR2 reads FQNEAQ (reference sequence). Trimming left V 5 bases short and J 6 bases short, with 17 bases between. The CDR3 sequence is 14 residues long. CDR3 nucleotides: TGTGCCAGCAGCCCCCTACTATCTTCGTCCGAGCAGTACTTC. Its translation is CASSPLLSSSEQYF.

The chain couples TRBV28 to TRBJ1-2, with D unresolved. The germline gives CDR1 MDHEN, CDR2 SYDVKM. This CDR3 is built from 13 residues. V lost 2 bases and J 7 bases, leaving 11 bases between the germline ends. The CDR3 coding sequence is TGTGCCAGCAGTTTAGCTCGACGCTTTGGCTACACCTTC. This encodes CASSLARRFGYTF.

CDR3 in DNA: TGTGCCAGCAGTTACGACCATCAAGGGGCCTACGAGCAGTACTTC. This gives the protein CASSYDHQGAYEQYF. The chain is built from TRBV6-5 and TRBJ2-7; possibly TRBD1 for D (5 bases). V lost 2 bases, J lost 2 bases, and 13 bases lay in between. CDR3 length: 15 residues. Per the germline V gene, CDR1 is MNHEY and CDR2 is SVGAGI.

The gene calls are TRBV2 and TRBJ1-1, with D unclear. Germline CDR1 SNHLY, CDR2 FYNNEI. V gave up 2 bases and J gave up 2 bases, with 6 bases separating them. The CDR3 runs to 13 residues. The CDR3, as DNA: TGTGCCAGCAGTGAAACGAGAAACACTGAAGCTTTCTTT. It translates to CASSETRNTEAFF.

The V gene is TRBV7-2, the J gene TRBJ2-7, with D tentatively TRBD1 or TRBD2 (5 bases each). Germline V gene sequence: CDR1 SGHTA, CDR2 FQGNSA. Trimming took 1 base from V and 3 from J, leaving 10 bases between them. The CDR3 has 14 amino acids. Here the CDR3 reads CASSLVGAYYEQYF. The DNA for the CDR3 is TGTGCCAGCAGCTTAGTCGGGGCCTACTACGAGCAGTACTTC.

This clone occurred once. This sequence joins TRBV28 and TRBJ2-3; possible D gene TRBD2, 6 bases. Germline CDR1 is MDHEN and CDR2 is SYDVKM. Trimming cost V 7 bases and J 1 base, with 18 bases left between them. This CDR3 has 16 amino acids. CDR3 nucleotide sequence: TGTGCCAGCAACAGCCCTCGACTAGATGGCACAGATACGCAGTATTTT. Amino acids: CASNSPRLDGTDTQYF.